These 22 T cell receptor beta chains were sequenced from one sample in a study of cytomegalovirus exposure and HLA in healthy donors. Assay: immunoSEQ multiplex PCR; the TCRdb copy retains only in-frame clones and omits some. Of more than 95,000 clones listed, about 91% are singletons. The specimen was PBMCs. The receptors were sampled from a woman younger than 30 in good health and CMV-seronegative.

The chain uses TRBV5-1 and TRBJ1-6; 9 bases match TRBD1. The CDR3 is 16 amino acids. The V gene's germline CDR1 is SGHRS and CDR2 YFSETQ. V was clipped by 0 bases and J by 8 bases; unmatched bases: 6. CDR3 DNA sequence: TGCGCCAGCAGCTTGGGTTCGGGACAGGGTCATTCACCCCTCCACTTT. Encoded protein: CASSLGSGQGHSPLHF.

The rearrangement links TRBV9 to TRBJ1-2, with a weak D call TRBD1 (5 bases). Germline lookup yields CDR1 SGDLS and CDR2 YYNGEE. CDR3 length equals 12 residues. The V end was cut by 4 bases, the J end by 6 bases, with 10 bases between. The CDR3 region has the DNA TGTGCCAGCAGCTCCGACAGTAATGGCTACACCTTC. It is translated as CASSSDSNGYTF. The variable domain in full, with the rest retrieved from reference TRBV9 and TRBJ1-2, is DSGVTQTPKHLITATGQRVTLRCSPRSGDLSVYWYQQSLDQGLQFLIQYYNGEERAKGNILERFSAQQFPDLHSELNLSSLELGDSALYFCASSSDSNGYTFGSGTRLTVV.

The chain combines TRBV15 with TRBJ2-3; D gene ambiguous. The germline V and J ends were trimmed by 5 bases and 3 bases, with 18 bases remaining between them. CDR1 is LNHNV, CDR2 YYDKDF, per germline (reference sequence). The CDR3 loop spans 16 amino acids. CDR3 nucleotide sequence: TGTGCCACCAGCGGGTTGATGCCGGTCGGGACAGATACGCAGTATTTT. Protein sequence: CATSGLMPVGTDTQYF.

The DNA for the CDR3 is TGCGCCAGCAGCCCGGAAACAGGGGTTGGCGAGACCCAGTACTTC. It is translated as CASSPETGVGETQYF. The rearrangement links TRBV5-1 to TRBJ2-5; 7 positions match TRBD1. CDR1 and CDR2 (germline): SGHRS, YFSETQ. The V segment lost 4 bases and the J segment 5 bases; nucleotides outside the gene matches: 11. The CDR3 consists of 15 residues.

The chain employs TRBV11-3 and TRBJ2-7; D is undetermined. CDR1 SGHNT and CDR2 YENEEA come from the germline V gene. V was cut by 5 bases and J by 1 base, with 12 bases left in between. This CDR3 has 14 residues. CDR3 loop: CASSPRSESYEQYF. Written as DNA, the CDR3 is TGTGCCAGCAGCCCCCGGAGTGAATCCTACGAGCAGTACTTC.

The chain joins TRBV5-6 to TRBJ2-7, with TRBD1 matching over 10 bases. Unmatched junction bases numbered 13, after V lost 4 bases and J lost 3 bases. The CDR3 contains 17 residues. CDR1 and CDR2 (germline): SGHDT, YYEEEE. CDR3 in amino acids: CASSLHMSGTGVYEQYV. CDR3 coding DNA: TGTGCCAGCAGCCTGCACATGTCCGGGACAGGGGTCTACGAGCAGTACGTC.

V and J are TRBV14 and TRBJ2-7; TRBD1 matches 8 bases. CDR1 and CDR2 (germline): SGHDN, FVKESK. CDR3 length: 17 residues. J gave up 3 bases and V 0 bases, and 10 bases lay outside the gene matches. The CDR3: CASSQESRQDRDYEQYF. Written as DNA, the CDR3 is TGTGCCAGCAGCCAAGAATCAAGGCAGGACAGGGACTACGAGCAGTACTTC.

The rearrangement links TRBV5-6 to TRBJ2-1; TRBD2 matches at 8 bases. This CDR3 spans 14 amino acids. The germline V gene encodes CDR1 SGHDT and CDR2 YYEEEE. Trimming at V came to 4 bases and at J to 8 bases, leaving 8 bases not matched to a gene. The CDR3 spells CASSPGGLRDEQFF. CDR3 coding DNA: TGTGCCAGCAGCCCGGGGGGGCTTCGGGATGAGCAGTTCTTC.

The V gene is TRBV5-1, the J gene TRBJ1-2, with D possibly matching TRBD1 (5 bases). Germline V gene lookup returns CDR1 SGHRS and CDR2 YFSETQ. This CDR3 spans 12 amino acids. The germline V and J ends were trimmed by 0 bases and 6 bases, with 6 bases remaining between them. DNA for the CDR3: TGCGCCAGCAGCTTGGCAGGGAATGGCTACACCTTC. Translating gives CASSLAGNGYTF.

The chain carries TRBV11-2 and TRBJ2-3; possibly TRBD2 for D (6 bases). Germline assignment: CDR1 SGHAT and CDR2 FQNNGV. This CDR3 comprises 13 residues. V was shortened by 0 bases and J by 9 bases, with 10 bases between the two germline ends. DNA for the CDR3: TGTGCCAGCAGCTTAGAGGACTATGTGACGCAGTATTTT. As protein: CASSLEDYVTQYF.

The V and J genes are TRBV5-4 and TRBJ2-1; D perhaps matches TRBD1 (6 bases). Germline CDR1 is SGHNT and CDR2 is YYREEE (reference sequence). The length of the CDR3 is 15 residues. Trimming cost V 0 bases and J 3 bases, with 10 bases left between them. The CDR3 is CASSLGDTNYNEQFF. CDR3 DNA: TGTGCCAGCAGCTTGGGGGACACAAACTACAATGAGCAGTTCTTC.

The chain couples TRBV28 to TRBJ1-1, with 7 bases identical to TRBD1. V was pared by 6 bases and J by 5 bases, with 6 bases of the junction left unmatched. Looked up from germline, CDR1 is MDHEN and CDR2 is SYDVKM. This CDR3 comprises 13 residues. The CDR3 bases are TGTGCCAGCAGCAAGACAGGGAGGACTGAAGCTTTCTTT. The encoded protein is CASSKTGRTEAFF. Drawing the rest from reference TRBV28 and TRBJ1-1, the complete variable domain is DVKVTQSSRYLVKRTGEKVFLECVQDMDHENMFWYRQDPGLGLRLIYFSYDVKMKEKGDIPEGYSVSREKKERFSLILESASTNQTSMYLCASSKTGRTEAFFGQGTRLTVV.

J is TRBJ1-3 and V is TRBV6-1, with TRBD1 as a possible D gene (6 bases). The CDR3 is 17 amino acids. Germline-derived CDR1 and CDR2 are MNHNS and SASEGT. Trimming took 0 bases from V and 4 from J, leaving 16 bases between them. CDR3 in amino acids: CASSEASTGTRGNTIYF. The DNA of the CDR3 is TGTGCCAGCAGTGAAGCATCCACCGGGACACGAGGAAACACCATATATTTT.

On this clone: One end of the junction fails to match germline, which may point to a read error. The J gene is TRBJ1-4, the V gene TRBV5-8; unclear D gene. The CDR3 runs to 10 residues. CDR1 SGHTS and CDR2 YDEGEE come from the germline V gene. For the CDR3, the DNA is TGTGCCAGCAGCTTACCCGGCGGGCCCTTT. This translates into CASSLPGGPF.

This clone was observed a single time. In nucleotides, the CDR3 is TGTGCCAGCAGTGAAGCGGGACAGGGGGCGACTGAAGCTTTCTTT. It is translated as CASSEAGQGATEAFF. The V gene is TRBV6-1, the J gene TRBJ1-1; 12 bases fit TRBD1. V lost 0 bases and J lost 5; bases outside the gene matches: 1. The CDR3 contains 15 residues. Germline CDR1 is MNHNS and CDR2 is SASEGT.

This clone was detected only once. The chain recombines TRBV7-9 with TRBJ2-1; 10 bases match TRBD2. This CDR3 spans 15 amino acids. Trimming removed 5 bases from V and 6 bases from J; junction bases left unmatched: 7. Germline CDR1 is SEHNR and CDR2 is FQNEAQ (reference sequence). The CDR3 nucleotides read TGTGCCAGCAGCGCAGCGGGGGGGGGAAGCAATGAGCAGTTCTTC. Amino acids: CASSAAGGGSNEQFF.

The V and J genes are TRBV4-2 and TRBJ2-7; a possible D gene is TRBD2 (7 bases). The CDR3 has 15 residues. Germline V gene lookup returns CDR1 LGHNA and CDR2 YNFKEQ. Between the trimmed V and J ends, which lost 1 base and 1 base, there was a span of 11 bases. The CDR3 coding sequence is TGTGCCAGCAGCCAAGGGACAGCGGGATCCTACGAGCAGTACTTC. Translation: CASSQGTAGSYEQYF.

The V call is TRBV7-6, the J call TRBJ2-1; 9 nucleotides match TRBD1. There are 15 residues in the CDR3. V was pared by 4 bases and J by 4 bases, with 5 bases of the junction left unmatched. CDR1 and CDR2 from the germline V gene are SGHVS and FNYEAQ. The CDR3 loop is CASSSPGQGYNEQFF. As DNA, the CDR3 is TGTGCCAGCAGCTCGCCGGGACAGGGATACAATGAGCAGTTCTTC. Variable domain in full (rest from reference TRBV7-6 and TRBJ2-1): GAGVSQSPRYKVTKRGQDVALRCDPISGHVSLYWYRQALGQGPEFLTYFNYEAQQDKSGLPNDRFSAERPEGSISTLTIQRTEQRDSAMYRCASSSPGQGYNEQFFGPGTRLTVL.

The rearrangement uses TRBV27 and TRBJ1-2; a possible D gene is TRBD1 (5 bases). From germline, CDR1 is MNHEY and CDR2 SMNVEV (reference sequence). V lost 6 bases, J lost 4 bases, and 6 bases lay in between. The CDR3 runs to 11 residues. The chain's CDR3 is CASSGGYGYTF. CDR3 DNA: TGTGCCAGCAGCGGGGGCTATGGCTACACCTTC.

The rearrangement uses TRBV28 and TRBJ2-7; 7 bases fit TRBD1. This CDR3 has 14 amino acids. Trimming at V came to 6 bases and at J to 4 bases, leaving 9 bases not matched to a gene. Per germline, CDR1 MDHEN and CDR2 SYDVKM. DNA of the CDR3: TGTGCCAGCAGGGGACCGGGACAGACATACGAGCAGTACTTC. It encodes CASRGPGQTYEQYF.

The CDR3 is CASSSGGAPDTQYF. The CDR3 nucleotides are TGTGCCAGCAGTAGCGGGGGGGCCCCCGATACGCAGTATTTT. The chain employs TRBV6-1 and TRBJ2-3; 10 bases agree with TRBD2. The V segment lost 5 bases and the J segment 6 bases; nucleotides outside the gene matches: 5. This CDR3 contains 14 residues. CDR1 and CDR2 from the germline V gene are MNHNS and SASEGT.

The chain has TRBV15 and TRBJ2-6; possibly TRBD1 for D (5 bases). V was clipped by 0 bases and J by 4 bases, with 7 bases between them. The germline gives CDR1 LNHNV, CDR2 YYDKDF (reference sequence). The CDR3 consists of 15 residues. The CDR3 DNA reads TGTGCCACCAGCAGAGAGGGGCAGGGGGCCAACGTCCTGACTTTC. Protein product: CATSREGQGANVLTF.